This T cell receptor beta chain was captured by sequencing in a study of shared clonotypes between healthy human individuals. General observations from the study: Lower generation probabilities were found for non-shared clonotypes than for those shared by all four donors.

In the study's own analysis: ImmunoSEQ junction-only sequences lacked quality scores, so their filtering differed. Libraries were prepared by immunoSEQ multiplex PCR; TCRdb keeps only in-frame clonotypes and omits some of them. D and trimming come from the DNA, and the V and J calls and clone size come from that table. The data contain about 2.1 million clones, approximately 94% of them singletons. On this clone: Its antigen remains unidentified.

Germline assignment: CDR1 MNHEY and CDR2 SVGAGI. This CDR3 comprises 10 residues. V was cut by 10 bases and J by 8 bases, with 11 bases left in between. CD8 cells classed as naive were CD45RO-negative and positively selected for CCR7, excluding terminally differentiated effector memory CD45RA+ cells. Donors were healthy HIV-negative adults without recently reported acute infections or vaccinations. Material for sequencing was naive CD8+ T cells from PBMCs. This TCR was sampled from a man aged 18 to 35 in good health. Some clones in this sample may be carry-over from other donors' samples. V is TRBV6-5 and J is TRBJ1-2; no definite D call. The CDR3 region has the DNA TGTGCCACCGGAGGGAGCGGCTACACCTTC. This sequence encodes CATGGSGYTF.